The next 9 T cell receptor beta chains were all read from a single sample in a study of identical twins. Each CDR3 protein gets one entry after TCRdb re-called the 5' RACE reads with MiXCR. The top ten hold 0.27% of the sample, which has around 1.7 million distinct CDR3 sequences, less than 40% seen once. Sequencing input: cord blood. The receptors derive from a newborn girl in good health.

This clonotype was seen ten or more times. The chain has TRBV20-1 and TRBJ2-1, with a tentative D call TRBD1 (5 bases). The CDR3 loop spans 13 amino acids. Germline V gene sequence: CDR1 DFQATT, CDR2 SNEGSKA (reference sequence). The CDR3 DNA follows: TGCAGGGGGCAAGGGCTCTCCTACAATGAGCAGTTCTTC. Translation gives CRGQGLSYNEQFF.

This clonotype appeared a few times. The V call is TRBV5-5, the J call TRBJ2-1, with TRBD2 matching 8 bases. V shed 1 base, J shed 4 bases, and the junction held 7 bases outside the gene matches. The length of the CDR3 is 16 residues. Per germline, CDR1 SGHKS and CDR2 YYEKEE (reference sequence). CDR3 sequence (DNA): TGTGCCAGCAGCTTGAACGGGAGGGGGGTTTACAATGAGCAGTTCTTC. This gives the protein CASSLNGRGVYNEQFF.

This clonotype was picked up a small number of times. The chain joins TRBV2 to TRBJ2-7, with D possibly TRBD2 on 5 matching bases. V was pared by 2 bases and J by 5 bases, with 16 bases between. The length of the CDR3 is 15 residues. Germline CDR1 is SNHLY and CDR2 is FYNNEI. CDR3 coding DNA: TGTGCCAGCAGTGAATCCGGGATGCGTTTGAACGAGCAGTACTTC. Its translation is CASSESGMRLNEQYF.

The CDR3 DNA is TGCGCCAGCAGCTTGGCCGGGGGACTAGCGGGAGGAGAGACCCAGTACTTC. It yields the protein CASSLAGGLAGGETQYF. The chain links TRBV5-1 to TRBJ2-7, with 15 bases that match TRBD2. Near its end, the DNA agrees better with TRBJ2-5, so the J call may be wrong. The germline V gene has CDR1 SGHRS and CDR2 YFSETQ. This CDR3 is 17 amino acids long.

The chain carries TRBV20-1 and TRBJ2-5, with 14 positions matching TRBD2. V gave up 2 bases and J gave up 11 bases; unmatched junction bases: 19. Germline CDR1 and CDR2: DFQATT and SNEGSKA (reference sequence). The CDR3 contains 18 residues. In nucleotides, the CDR3 is TGCAGTGCTAGAAGGGGACTAGCGGGAGAGTATTACTACAATGAGCAGTACTTC. Residues: CSARRGLAGEYYYNEQYF.

The gene calls are TRBV28 and TRBJ1-5; 9 bases are shared with TRBD1. J gave up 6 bases and V 6 bases, and 12 bases lay outside the gene matches. The CDR3 has 16 residues. The germline gives CDR1 MDHEN, CDR2 SYDVKM. The CDR3 is CASRVPGQGLGQPQHF. For the CDR3, the DNA is TGTGCCAGCAGGGTCCCGGGACAGGGATTGGGTCAGCCCCAGCATTTT.

The chain uses TRBV4-1 and TRBJ1-1; D might be TRBD1 (5 bases). Trimming took 5 bases from V and 7 from J, leaving 17 bases between them. Germline-derived CDR1 and CDR2 are MGHRA and YSYEKL. CDR3 size: 14 residues. CDR3 DNA sequence: TGCGCCAGCAGCGAGCGAGGGGCACCAAATGAAGCTTTCTTT. Translated: CASSERGAPNEAFF.

For the CDR3, the DNA is TGTGCCAGTAGTGGCGGACAGGGTGTGTTCTTC. Its protein is CASSGGQGVFF. J is TRBJ2-1 and V is TRBV19, with 8 bases fitting TRBD1. The V segment lost 5 bases and the J segment 15 bases; nucleotides outside the gene matches: 6. CDR3 length: 11 amino acids. Per the germline V gene, CDR1 is LNHDA and CDR2 is SQIVND (reference sequence).

Concerning this clonotype: It may be a read error: a sequence one base away is much more abundant. This chain connects TRBV11-1 to TRBJ2-1; 10 nucleotides match TRBD2. Germline CDR1 is SGHAT and CDR2 is FQDESV (reference sequence). The CDR3 is made up of 17 amino acids. The V gene end was trimmed by 2 bases and the J gene end by 3 bases; junction bases not matched to a gene: 7. CDR3 loop: CASSLRPAGGNYNEQFF. The CDR3 DNA reads TGTGCCAGCAGCTTACGGCCAGCGGGAGGGAACTACAATGAGCAGTTCTTC.